This TCR beta chain was sequenced in a study of T cell responses to AZD1222 COVID-19 vaccine. Note on this clone: Its specificity is not known.

Profiled with immunoSEQ multiplex PCR; TCRdb holds only in-frame clones, not every one. The sample holds over 100,000 clones, roughly 90% seen once. Study-wide points: Donors were chiefly white British, with a greater number of females, and clonal diversity was perhaps underestimated. Two doses of AZD1222 preceded a rise in Spike-specific TCR breadth and depth.

This clonotype originated in an adult in good health. The source material was peripheral blood, sampled on day 0 of AZD1222 vaccination.

CDR3 in DNA: TGTGCCAGCAGTACGACAGGGGTCCGGTTCTTC. This encodes CASSTTGVRFF. The genes are TRBV12-3 or TRBV12-4 and TRBJ2-1; TRBD1 aligns across 8 bases. V was pared by 5 bases and J by 15 bases, with 6 bases of the junction left unmatched. The CDR3 consists of 11 residues.